This T cell receptor (beta chain) is from a study of Graves' ophthalmopathy and Graves' hyperthyroidism. Study-wide points: Among expanded thyroid clonotypes above 0.001 frequency, most also occurred in blood. From stable hyperthyroidism, ophthalmopathy was separated by a 13-signature model with about 88% sensitivity and roughly 84% specificity.

Germline CDR1 and CDR2: DFQATT and SNEGSKA (reference sequence). Trimming took off 6 bases at V and 3 bases at J, with 20 bases between the two ends. This CDR3 is 15 amino acids long. Additional autoimmune diseases, uncontrolled infections, pregnancy or lactation disqualified patients. The sample holds many counts of this clonotype. Its cognate antigen is unknown. TCR beta CDR3 regions were amplified from RNA transcripts. RT-PCR was first run with HTBI primers, then multiplex PCR in a second round. One entry per CDR3 protein results from TCRdb running MiXCR on the multiplex PCR reads. The repertoire has roughly 480,000 distinct CDR3 sequences, 13% to 15% of them found once; the top ten carry approximately 9.8%.

The genes are TRBV20-1 and TRBJ1-1, with a tentative D call TRBD1 (5 bases). The sequenced sample was blood. The sequence came from a woman in her twenties or thirties with Graves' ophthalmopathy. CDR3 amino acids: CSASQGGGVDTEAFF. The CDR3 DNA reads TGCAGTGCCTCACAAGGTGGGGGGGTGGACACTGAAGCTTTCTTT.